This entry lists 7 T cell receptor beta chains sequenced from one sample in a study of shared clonotypes between healthy human individuals. Measured with immunoSEQ multiplex PCR; TCRdb has only the in-frame clones, and not every one. The profile shows about 2 million clones, roughly 95% of them singletons. The naive CD8 population came from CD45RO-negative cells selected for CCR7, without terminally differentiated effector memory CD45RA+ cells. The source material was naive CD8+ T cells sorted from blood. The receptors shown here come from a man aged 18 to 30 in good health.

V gene TRBV10-1 combines with J gene TRBJ1-1; D is possibly TRBD1 (5 bases). V lost 3 bases, J lost 8 bases, and 19 bases lay in between. This CDR3 is 15 amino acids long. CDR1 is WNHNN and CDR2 is SYGVQD in the germline V gene (reference sequence). CDR3 amino acids: CASSDQPGLREEAFF. For the CDR3, the DNA is TGCGCCAGCAGTGATCAACCGGGACTCCGGGAAGAAGCTTTCTTT.

This sequence joins TRBV11-2 and TRBJ2-1, with TRBD2 as a possible D gene (6 bases). Germline V lookup: CDR1 SGHAT, CDR2 FQNNGV. With 7 bases removed from V and 0 bases from J, the gap between germline ends came to 13 bases. The CDR3 is 15 residues long. This CDR3 reads CASIIAVSSYNEQFF. The CDR3 DNA is TGTGCCAGCATCATAGCGGTAAGCTCCTACAATGAGCAGTTCTTC. Filled out from reference TRBV11-2 and TRBJ2-1, the complete variable domain reads EAGVAQSPRYKIIEKRQSVAFWCNPISGHATLYWYQQILGQGPKLLIQFQNNGVVDDSQLPKDRFSAERLKGVDSTLKIQPAKLEDSAVYLCASIIAVSSYNEQFFGPGTRLTVL.

The chain joins TRBV27 to TRBJ1-1, with no clear D. Trimming removed 10 bases from V and 5 bases from J, with 11 bases in between. CDR3 length: 11 amino acids. Germline CDR1 reads MNHEY; CDR2 reads SMNVEV (reference sequence). The DNA for the CDR3 is TGTGCCACCAAACTAGGGACTGAAGCTTTCTTT. It is translated as CATKLGTEAFF.

In regard to this clone: Other DNA sequences in this sample translate to the same CDR3. V is TRBV10-3 and J is TRBJ2-1; D gene uncertain. CDR3 size: 12 residues. The germline V and J ends were trimmed by 0 bases and 7 bases, with 4 bases remaining between them. Germline V CDR1 and CDR2: ENHRY, SYGVKD. CDR3 in DNA: TGTGCCATCAGTGAGTCGTTAAATGAGCAGTTCTTC. This codes for CAISESLNEQFF.

This clone was seen more than once but under ten times. Other DNA sequences in the same sample also yield this CDR3. The V and J genes are TRBV5-6 and TRBJ2-7; D is ambiguous. CDR1 and CDR2 (germline): SGHDT, YYEEEE. The CDR3 length is 12 residues. V lost 1 base, J lost 0 bases, and 2 bases lay in between. This chain's CDR3 is CASSLSSYEQYF. The CDR3 nucleotides read TGTGCCAGCAGCTTGTCCTCCTACGAGCAGTACTTC.

The rearrangement joins TRBV7-8 to TRBJ2-7; the D call may be TRBD1 or TRBD2 (5 bases each). V lost 3 bases and J lost 3, with 12 bases in between. The V gene's germline CDR1 is SGHVS and CDR2 FQNEAQ. The CDR3 spans 14 residues. CDR3 DNA: TGTGCCAGCAGCTTTACGTCTGGGGGCTACGAGCAGTACTTC. It specifies CASSFTSGGYEQYF.

This clone was detected once. The same CDR3 is also encoded by other DNA sequences in this sample. V gene TRBV19 combines with J gene TRBJ2-7, with D hard to call. This CDR3 contains 13 residues. Looked up from germline, CDR1 is LNHDA and CDR2 is SQIVND (reference sequence). Trimming cost V 3 bases and J 2 bases, with 8 bases left between them. The CDR3 bases are TGTGCCAGTAGTATGGGGTCCACCTACGAGCAGTACTTC. It yields the protein CASSMGSTYEQYF.